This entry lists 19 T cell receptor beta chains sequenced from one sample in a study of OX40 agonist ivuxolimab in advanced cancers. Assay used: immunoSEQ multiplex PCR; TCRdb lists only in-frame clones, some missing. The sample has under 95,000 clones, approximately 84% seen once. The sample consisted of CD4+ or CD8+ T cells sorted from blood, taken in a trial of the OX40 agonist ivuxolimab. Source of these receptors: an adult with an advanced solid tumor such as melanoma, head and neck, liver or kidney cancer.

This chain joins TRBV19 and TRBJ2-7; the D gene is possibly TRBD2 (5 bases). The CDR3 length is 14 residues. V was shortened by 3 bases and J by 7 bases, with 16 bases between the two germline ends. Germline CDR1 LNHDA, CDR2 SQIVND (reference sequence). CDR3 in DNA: TGTGCCAGTAGTATTGGGCTAGCTTTGGGTGAGCAGTACTTC. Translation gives CASSIGLALGEQYF.

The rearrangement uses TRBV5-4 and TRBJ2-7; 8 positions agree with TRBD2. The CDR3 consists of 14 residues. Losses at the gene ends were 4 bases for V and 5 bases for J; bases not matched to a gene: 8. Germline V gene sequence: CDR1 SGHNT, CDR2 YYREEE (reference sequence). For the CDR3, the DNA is TGTGCCAGCAGCCCGGGACTAGTAGTGCACGAGCAGTACTTC. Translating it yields CASSPGLVVHEQYF.

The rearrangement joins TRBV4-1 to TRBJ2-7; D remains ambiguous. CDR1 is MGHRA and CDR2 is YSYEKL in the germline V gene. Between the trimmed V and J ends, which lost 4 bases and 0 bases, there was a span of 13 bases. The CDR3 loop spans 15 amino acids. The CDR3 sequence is CASSRGRQSSYEQYF. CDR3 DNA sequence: TGCGCCAGCAGCCGCGGACGCCAGAGCTCCTACGAGCAGTACTTC.

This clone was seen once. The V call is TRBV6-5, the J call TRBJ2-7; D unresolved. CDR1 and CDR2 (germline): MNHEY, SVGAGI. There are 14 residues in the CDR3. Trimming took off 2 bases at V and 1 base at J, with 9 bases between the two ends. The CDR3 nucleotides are TGTGCCAGCAGTTACAGAGCACGTTCCTACGAGCAGTACTTC. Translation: CASSYRARSYEQYF.

The CDR3 DNA is TGTGCCAGCAGCGTAGCGGGGAACACCGGGGAGCTGTTTTTT. Amino acid sequence: CASSVAGNTGELFF. V gene TRBV9 combines with J gene TRBJ2-2; D is unclear. The ends were cut back, 0 bases at V and 1 base at J, with 4 bases in the middle. The CDR3 extends over 14 amino acids. Germline CDR1 reads SGDLS; CDR2 reads YYNGEE.

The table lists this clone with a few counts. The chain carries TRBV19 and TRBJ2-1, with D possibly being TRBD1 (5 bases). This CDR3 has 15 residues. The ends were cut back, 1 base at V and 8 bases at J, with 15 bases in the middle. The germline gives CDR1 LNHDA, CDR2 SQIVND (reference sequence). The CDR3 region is CASSIGGAGWDEQFF. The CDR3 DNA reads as TGTGCCAGTAGTATAGGTGGGGCAGGCTGGGATGAGCAGTTCTTC. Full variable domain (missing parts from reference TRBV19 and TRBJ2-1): DGGITQSPKYLFRKEGQNVTLSCEQNLNHDAMYWYRQDPGQGLRLIYYSQIVNDFQKGDIAEGYSVSREKKESFPLTVTSAQKNPTAFYLCASSIGGAGWDEQFFGPGTRLTVL.

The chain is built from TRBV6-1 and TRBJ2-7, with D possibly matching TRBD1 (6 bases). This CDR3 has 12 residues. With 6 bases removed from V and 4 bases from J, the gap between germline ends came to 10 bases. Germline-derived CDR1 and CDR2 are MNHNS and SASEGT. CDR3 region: CASSTGFYEQYF. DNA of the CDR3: TGTGCCAGCAGCACAGGGTTTTACGAGCAGTACTTC.

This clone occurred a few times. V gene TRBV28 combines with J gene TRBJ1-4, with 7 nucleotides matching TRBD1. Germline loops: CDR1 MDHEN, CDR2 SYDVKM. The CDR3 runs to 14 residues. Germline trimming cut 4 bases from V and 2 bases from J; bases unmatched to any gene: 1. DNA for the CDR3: TGTGCCAGCAGTTCGACAGGGACTAATGAAAAACTGTTTTTT. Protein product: CASSSTGTNEKLFF. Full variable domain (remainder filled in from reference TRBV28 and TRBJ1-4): DVKVTQSSRYLVKRTGEKVFLECVQDMDHENMFWYRQDPGLGLRLIYFSYDVKMKEKGDIPEGYSVSREKKERFSLILESASTNQTSMYLCASSSTGTNEKLFFGSGTQLSVL.

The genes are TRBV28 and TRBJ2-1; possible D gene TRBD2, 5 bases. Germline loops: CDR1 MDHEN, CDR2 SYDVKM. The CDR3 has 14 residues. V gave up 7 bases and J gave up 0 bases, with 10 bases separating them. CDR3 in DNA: TGTGCCAGCAAGAAGCGGAACTCCTACAATGAGCAGTTCTTC. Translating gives CASKKRNSYNEQFF.

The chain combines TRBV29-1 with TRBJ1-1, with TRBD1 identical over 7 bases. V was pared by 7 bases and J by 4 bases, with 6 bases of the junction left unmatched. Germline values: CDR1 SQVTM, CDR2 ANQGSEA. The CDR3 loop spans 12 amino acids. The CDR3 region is CSGQGIGTEAFF. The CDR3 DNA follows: TGCAGCGGACAGGGAATAGGCACTGAAGCTTTCTTT.

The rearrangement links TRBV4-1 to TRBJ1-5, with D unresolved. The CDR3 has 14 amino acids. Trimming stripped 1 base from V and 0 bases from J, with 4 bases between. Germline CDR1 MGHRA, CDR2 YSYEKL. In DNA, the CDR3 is TGCGCCAGCAGCCAAGGAGGTAGCAATCAGCCCCAGCATTTT. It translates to CASSQGGSNQPQHF.

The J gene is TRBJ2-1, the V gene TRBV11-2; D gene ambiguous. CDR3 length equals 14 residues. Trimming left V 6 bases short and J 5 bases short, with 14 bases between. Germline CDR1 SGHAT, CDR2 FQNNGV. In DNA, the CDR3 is TGTGCCAGCAGGTATGTTGCCTCTCACAATGAGCAGTTCTTC. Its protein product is CASRYVASHNEQFF. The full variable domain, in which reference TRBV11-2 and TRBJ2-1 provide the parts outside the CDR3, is EAGVAQSPRYKIIEKRQSVAFWCNPISGHATLYWYQQILGQGPKLLIQFQNNGVVDDSQLPKDRFSAERLKGVDSTLKIQPAKLEDSAVYLCASRYVASHNEQFFGPGTRLTVL.

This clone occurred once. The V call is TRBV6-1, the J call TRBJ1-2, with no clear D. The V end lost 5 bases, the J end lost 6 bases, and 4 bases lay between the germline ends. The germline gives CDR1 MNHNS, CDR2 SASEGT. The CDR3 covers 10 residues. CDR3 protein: CASSFDGYTF. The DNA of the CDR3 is TGTGCCAGCAGTTTTGATGGCTACACCTTC.

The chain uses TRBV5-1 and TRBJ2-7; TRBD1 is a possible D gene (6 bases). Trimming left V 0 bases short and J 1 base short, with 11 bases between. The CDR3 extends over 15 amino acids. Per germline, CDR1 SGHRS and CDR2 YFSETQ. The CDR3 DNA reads TGCGCCAGCAGCTTGGTACAGGGTGGGTCCTACGAGCAGTACTTC. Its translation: CASSLVQGGSYEQYF.

CDR3 protein: CSVEGDAGEGDTQYF. CDR3 nucleotides: TGCAGCGTTGAAGGGGATGCGGGAGAGGGGGATACGCAGTATTTT. This chain joins TRBV29-1 and TRBJ2-3; 7 nucleotides align to TRBD2. J lost 6 bases, V lost 1 base, and 10 bases had no gene match. Germline CDR1 reads SQVTM; CDR2 reads ANQGSEA. CDR3 length: 15 residues.

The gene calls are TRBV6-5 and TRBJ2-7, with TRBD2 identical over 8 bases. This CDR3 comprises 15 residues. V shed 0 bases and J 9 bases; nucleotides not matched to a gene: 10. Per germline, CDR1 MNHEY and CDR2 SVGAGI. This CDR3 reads CASSYSSSGSTGQYF. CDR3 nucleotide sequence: TGTGCCAGCAGTTACTCTTCCAGCGGGAGTACTGGGCAGTACTTC.

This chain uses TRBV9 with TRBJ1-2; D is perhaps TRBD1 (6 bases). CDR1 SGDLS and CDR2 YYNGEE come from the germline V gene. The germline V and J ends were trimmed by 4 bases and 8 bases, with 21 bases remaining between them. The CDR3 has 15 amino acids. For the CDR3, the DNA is TGTGCCAGCAGCCTAAGGGGGGGAATTTGGGAAGGCTACACCTTC. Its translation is CASSLRGGIWEGYTF.

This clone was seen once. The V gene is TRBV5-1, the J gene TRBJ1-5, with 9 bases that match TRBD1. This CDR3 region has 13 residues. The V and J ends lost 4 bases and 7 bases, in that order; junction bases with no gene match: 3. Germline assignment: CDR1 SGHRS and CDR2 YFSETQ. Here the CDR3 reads CASSRQGDQPQHF. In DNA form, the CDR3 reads TGCGCCAGCAGCCGACAGGGGGACCAGCCCCAGCATTTT.

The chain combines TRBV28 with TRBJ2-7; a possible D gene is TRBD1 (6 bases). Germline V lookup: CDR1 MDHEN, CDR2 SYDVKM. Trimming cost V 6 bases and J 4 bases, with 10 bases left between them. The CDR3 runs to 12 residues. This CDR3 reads CASSRTGYEQYF. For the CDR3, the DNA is TGTGCCAGCAGCAGAACAGGGTACGAGCAGTACTTC.